This TCR beta chain was obtained from a study of T cell clonality in common variable immunodeficiency. Points from the study as a whole: Reportedly, TCR beta sequences from common variable immunodeficiency showed fewer deletions and N-nucleotide insertions. Patient heterogeneity in the CVID cohort limited correlations between repertoire features and clinical complications. TCRbeta clonality was increased in CVID versus healthy controls.

Patients had low serum IgG, IgA and/or IgM and specific antibody deficiency. This clone has at least ten counts. Its antigen is not known. Control and CVID samples contributed equal amounts of genomic DNA. Profiled with immunoSEQ multiplex PCR; TCRdb holds only in-frame clones, not every one. Listed for the sample are 25,000 to 35,000 clones, none seen a single time. The source is a human donor with common variable immunodeficiency. Sequenced input: peripheral blood mononuclear cells.

The CDR3 DNA, read in part, is TGTGCCAGCAGTTCGCCGGGACAGAGATTCACAGATACG. Its translation: CASSSPGQRFTDT. The complete CDR3 reads CASSSPGQRFTDTQYF. V is TRBV28 and J is TRBJ2-3; 7 nucleotides agree with TRBD1. The read ends 3 residues before the CDR3 terminus; that terminus is restored from the germline J gene. V lost 4 bases, J lost 2 bases, and 9 bases stayed unmatched. Germline CDR1 MDHEN, CDR2 SYDVKM. This CDR3 region has 16 residues.